This TCR beta chain appears in the sequencing data of a study of CD4 and CD8 cells across lung adenocarcinoma regions. Via MiXCR, TCRdb re-called the PCR reads, giving one row per CDR3 protein. The profile shows some 9,600 distinct CDR3 sequences, roughly 45% of them singletons. Samples came from patients with localized non-small cell lung adenocarcinoma. The ends lost 4 bases at V and 2 bases at J; junction bases unmatched: 2. This CDR3 is built from 14 residues. The V gene's germline CDR1 is MNHNS and CDR2 SASEGT. This clonotype is categorized as medium-sized. This sequence originates from a female donor with lung adenocarcinoma. The CD4 and CD8 labels of this study may be unreliable. The material sequenced was CD4+ T cells from the margin of a lung tumor. The genes are TRBV6-1 and TRBJ2-5; 9 bases fit TRBD2. The CDR3 reads CASSGLAGQETQYF. CDR3 bases: TGTGCCAGCAGTGGGCTAGCGGGGCAAGAGACCCAGTACTTC.